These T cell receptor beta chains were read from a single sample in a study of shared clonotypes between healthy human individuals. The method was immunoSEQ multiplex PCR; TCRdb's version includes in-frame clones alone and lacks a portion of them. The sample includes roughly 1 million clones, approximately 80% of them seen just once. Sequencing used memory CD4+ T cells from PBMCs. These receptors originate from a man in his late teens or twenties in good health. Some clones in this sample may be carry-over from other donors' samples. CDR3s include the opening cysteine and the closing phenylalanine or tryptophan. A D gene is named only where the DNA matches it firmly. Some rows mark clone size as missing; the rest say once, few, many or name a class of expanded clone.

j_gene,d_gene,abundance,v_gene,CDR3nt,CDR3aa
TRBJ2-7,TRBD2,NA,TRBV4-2,TGTGCCAGCAGCCCCTTGCAGCGGGAGATCTCCTACGAGCAGTACTTC,CASSPLQREISYEQYF
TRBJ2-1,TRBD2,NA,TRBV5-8,TGTGCCAGCAGCTTGGAGGTAGCCGGTAGGGGAGGGGATGAGCAGTTCTTC,CASSLEVAGRGGDEQFF
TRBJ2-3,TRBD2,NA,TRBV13,TGTGCCAGCAGCTTAGATGGGCGGGAGCTAGATACGCAGTATTTT,CASSLDGRELDTQYF
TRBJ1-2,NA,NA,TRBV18,TGTGCCAGCTCACCACGTGGGGCGGATGGCTACACCTTC,CASSPRGADGYTF
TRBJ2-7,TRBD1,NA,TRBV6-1,TGTGCCAGCTGTGTGACAGGGGGCTTCTACGAGCAGTACTTC,CASCVTGGFYEQYF
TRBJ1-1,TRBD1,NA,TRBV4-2,TGTGCCAGCAGCTCCCGGGACAGGGGAGATGGCACTGAAGCTTTCTTT,CASSSRDRGDGTEAFF
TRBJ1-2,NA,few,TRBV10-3,TGTGCCATCAGTGAGCCAGGGTTAAGTTATGGCTACACCTTC,CAISEPGLSYGYTF
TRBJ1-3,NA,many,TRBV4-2,TGTGCCAGCAGCCAACGTCCGGAGGGGCATGGGGGAAACACCATATATTTT,CASSQRPEGHGGNTIYF
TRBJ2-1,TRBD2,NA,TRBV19,TGTGCCAGTAGTGGACTAGCGGGAGGTTTGAGCTCCTACAATGAGCAGTTCTTC,CASSGLAGGLSSYNEQFF
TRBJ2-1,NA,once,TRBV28,TGTGCCACAGAGGACGGCTACAATGAGCAGTTCTTC,CATEDGYNEQFF
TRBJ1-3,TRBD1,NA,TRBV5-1,TGCGCCAGCAGCTCTCAGACAGGGGGAAACACCATATATTTT,CASSSQTGGNTIYF
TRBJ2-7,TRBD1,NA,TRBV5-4,TGTGCCAGCGGAACAGGGGCGGAAGCAGAGCAGTACTTC,CASGTGAEAEQYF
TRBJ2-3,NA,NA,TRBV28,TGTGCCAGCTCAGGCGGAAGCACAGATACGCAGTATTTT,CASSGGSTDTQYF
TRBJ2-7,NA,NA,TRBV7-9,TGTGCCAGCAGCCCTGGGACGGCCAGCTCCTACGAGCAGTACTTC,CASSPGTASSYEQYF
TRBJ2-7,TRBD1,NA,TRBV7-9,TGTGCCAGCAGCTTAGTTCATATTTGGGACAGCCCCTACGAGCAGTACTTC,CASSLVHIWDSPYEQYF
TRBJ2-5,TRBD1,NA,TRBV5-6,TGTGCCAGCAGCGCCACAGGGGGCGGAGAGACCCAGTACTTC,CASSATGGGETQYF
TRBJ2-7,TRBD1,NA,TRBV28,TGTGCCAGCAGCTCGCCAGGGACAGGGGGCGCGGTGCAGTACTTC,CASSSPGTGGAVQYF
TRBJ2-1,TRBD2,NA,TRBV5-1,TGCGCCAGCAGCCGCAGGACTAGCGGGAGATCCTACAATGAGCAGTTCTTC,CASSRRTSGRSYNEQFF
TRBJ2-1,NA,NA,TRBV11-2,TGTGCCAGCAGCATGCCGAGGAGGGGGTTAAATGAGCAGTTCTTC,CASSMPRRGLNEQFF
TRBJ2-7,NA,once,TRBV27,TGTGCCAGCAGTTTATCGGCGGGAGAGCAGTACTTC,CASSLSAGEQYF
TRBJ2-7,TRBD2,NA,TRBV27,TGTGCCAGCAGTTTATTGTCCGGGGCTAGCGGGACCCGCGAGCAGTACTTC,CASSLLSGASGTREQYF
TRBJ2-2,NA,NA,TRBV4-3,TGCGCCAGCAGCCAAGAACTCGGTGGTGGGGGGCACGGGGAGCTGTTTTTT,CASSQELGGGGHGELFF